Below, 14 T cell receptor beta chains from the same sample are listed, as sequenced in a study of cytomegalovirus exposure and HLA in healthy donors. Researchers ran the PCR with 60 Vbeta and 13 Jbeta primers. Method: immunoSEQ multiplex PCR; TCRdb's copy keeps in-frame clones and lacks some. The table shows approximately 140,000 clones, with about 84% occurring only once. The specimen was PBMCs. These TCRs come from a boy under 18 in good health and CMV-seronegative.

The chain recombines TRBV30 with TRBJ2-7, with 12 bases aligning to TRBD1. Germline V lookup: CDR1 GTSNPN, CDR2 SVGIG (reference sequence). There are 17 residues in the CDR3. The V segment lost 4 bases and the J segment 3 bases; nucleotides outside the gene matches: 13. CDR3 amino acids: CAWKGRPGQGAFYEQYF. In DNA, the CDR3 is TGTGCCTGGAAAGGGCGCCCGGGACAGGGGGCTTTCTACGAGCAGTACTTC.

The rearrangement joins TRBV4-1 to TRBJ2-2; 11 bases line up with TRBD2. V lost 0 bases, J lost 1 base, and 1 base stayed unmatched. Germline CDR1 reads MGHRA; CDR2 reads YSYEKL. The CDR3 is made up of 17 amino acids. The DNA for the CDR3 is TGCGCCAGCAGCCAAGAGCTAGCGGGGGGGAACACCGGGGAGCTGTTTTTT. Translating it yields CASSQELAGGNTGELFF.

The CDR3 region is CASSWDRGDNEQFF. The CDR3 DNA reads as TGTGCCAGCAGTTGGGACAGGGGTGACAATGAGCAGTTCTTC. This rearrangement joins TRBV7-2 to TRBJ2-1; 10 bases agree with TRBD1. Unmatched junction bases numbered 4, after V lost 6 bases and J lost 5 bases. Per germline, CDR1 SGHTA and CDR2 FQGNSA. This CDR3 is 14 amino acids long.

This chain joins TRBV5-6 and TRBJ2-1; 8 bases match TRBD2. The CDR3 runs to 11 residues. Losses at the gene ends were 4 bases for V and 10 bases for J; bases not matched to a gene: 1. Germline V gene data show CDR1 as SGHDT and CDR2 as YYEEEE. The chain's CDR3 is CASSIAGEQFF. The CDR3 DNA sequence: TGTGCCAGCAGCATAGCGGGAGAGCAGTTCTTC.

Here the CDR3 DNA reads TGTGCCTGGAGTGTACTACAGGGGGGCGAGCAGTACTTC. Translating it yields CAWSVLQGGEQYF. The genes are TRBV30 and TRBJ2-7; 8 nucleotides align to TRBD1. The V gene end was trimmed by 0 bases and the J gene end by 6 bases; junction bases not matched to a gene: 4. Germline lookup yields CDR1 GTSNPN and CDR2 SVGIG (reference sequence). The CDR3 extends over 13 amino acids.

The rearrangement uses TRBV30 and TRBJ2-7; possibly TRBD1 for D (5 bases). The germline V gene has CDR1 GTSNPN and CDR2 SVGIG (reference sequence). There are 13 residues in the CDR3. Trimming stripped 1 base from V and 2 bases from J, with 9 bases between. Written as DNA, the CDR3 is TGTGCCTGGAGTGACAGGCTTACCTACGAGCAGTACTTC. Translated, it gives CAWSDRLTYEQYF.

The V and J genes are TRBV7-9 and TRBJ1-2, with TRBD1 identical over 7 bases. The trim removed 3 bases at V and 6 bases at J, leaving 4 bases unmatched. CDR3 length: 13 amino acids. From germline, CDR1 is SEHNR and CDR2 FQNEAQ (reference sequence). This CDR3 is CASSFNRGDGYTF. The CDR3 DNA is TGTGCCAGCAGCTTTAACAGGGGTGATGGCTACACCTTC.

The chain combines TRBV29-1 with TRBJ2-1; 8 bases match TRBD2. CDR3 length equals 14 residues. CDR1 is SQVTM and CDR2 is ANQGSEA in the germline V gene. Losses at the gene ends were 6 bases for V and 7 bases for J; bases not matched to a gene: 11. CDR3 loop: CSVESGGRGNEQFF. In DNA, the CDR3 is TGCAGCGTCGAATCGGGGGGGCGCGGGAATGAGCAGTTCTTC.

The chain couples TRBV5-1 to TRBJ2-1, with D possibly matching TRBD1 (6 bases). V was trimmed by 2 bases and J by 5 bases, leaving 20 bases between them. The germline V gene encodes CDR1 SGHRS and CDR2 YFSETQ. The CDR3 is 17 residues long. In DNA, the CDR3 is TGCGCCAGCAGCTTTAACACAGGGTCCCCCTTAGACAATGAGCAGTTCTTC. Protein product: CASSFNTGSPLDNEQFF.

Written as DNA, the CDR3 is TGTGCCAGCAGCACTATGACAGGAGTCTATGGCTACACCTTC. Residues: CASSTMTGVYGYTF. This chain links TRBV7-2 with TRBJ1-2; tentative D call: TRBD1 (6 bases). The germline V gene encodes CDR1 SGHTA and CDR2 FQGNSA. Trimming stripped 5 bases from V and 4 bases from J, with 14 bases between. The CDR3 spans 14 residues.

V and J are TRBV7-9 and TRBJ1-1; possible D gene TRBD1, 5 bases. The CDR3 consists of 15 residues. V was clipped by 2 bases and J by 0 bases, with 10 bases between them. Germline V lookup: CDR1 SEHNR, CDR2 FQNEAQ (reference sequence). CDR3 nucleotides: TGTGCCAGCAGCTTAACTGACAGCTTGAACACTGAAGCTTTCTTT. This encodes CASSLTDSLNTEAFF.

The chain couples TRBV5-6 to TRBJ2-2, with 7 bases matching TRBD1. The junction had 7 bases not matched to a gene; V was cut back by 6 bases and J by 2 bases. Per the germline V gene, CDR1 is SGHDT and CDR2 is YYEEEE. The CDR3 runs 15 residues. The DNA for the CDR3 is TGTGCCAGCACCCCAGACAGGGATAACACCGGGGAGCTGTTTTTT. This codes for CASTPDRDNTGELFF. Together with reference TRBV5-6 and TRBJ2-2, the CDR3 gives the full variable domain: DAGVTQSPTHLIKTRGQQVTLRCSPKSGHDTVSWYQQALGQGPQFIFQYYEEEERQRGNFPDRFSGHQFPNYSSELNVNALLLGDSALYLCASTPDRDNTGELFFGEGSRLTVL.

The rearrangement uses TRBV30 and TRBJ1-1, with a tentative D call TRBD1 (5 bases). Germline CDR1 is GTSNPN and CDR2 is SVGIG (reference sequence). This CDR3 is 14 amino acids long. Deletions cut 2 bases from V and 1 base from J, with 11 bases between. The DNA for the CDR3 is TGTGCCTGGAGTTGGGGGGGAGGGAACACTGAAGCTTTCTTT. Translating it yields CAWSWGGGNTEAFF. Variable domain in full (rest from reference TRBV30 and TRBJ1-1): SQTIHQWPATLVQPVGSPLSLECTVEGTSNPNLYWYRQAAGRGLQLLFYSVGIGQISSEVPQNLSASRPQDRQFILSSKKLLLSDSGFYLCAWSWGGGNTEAFFGQGTRLTVV.

The V gene is TRBV27, the J gene TRBJ2-5; a possible D gene is TRBD1 (5 bases). The V gene's germline CDR1 is MNHEY and CDR2 SMNVEV (reference sequence). There are 17 residues in the CDR3. V lost 1 base to trimming and J lost 2 bases, with 17 bases between them. CDR3 DNA: TGTGCCAGCAGTTTATACCTCGCGACAGATCGTCAAGAGACCCAGTACTTC. Encoded protein: CASSLYLATDRQETQYF.